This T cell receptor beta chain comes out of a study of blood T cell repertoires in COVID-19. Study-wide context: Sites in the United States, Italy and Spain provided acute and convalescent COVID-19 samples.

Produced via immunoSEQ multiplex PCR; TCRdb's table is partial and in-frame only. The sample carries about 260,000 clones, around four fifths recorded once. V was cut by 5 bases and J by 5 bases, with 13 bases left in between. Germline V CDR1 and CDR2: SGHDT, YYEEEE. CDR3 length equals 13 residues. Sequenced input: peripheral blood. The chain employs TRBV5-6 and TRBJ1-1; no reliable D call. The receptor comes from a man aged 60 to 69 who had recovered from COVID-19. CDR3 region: CASSDGFRTEAFF. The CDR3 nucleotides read TGTGCCAGCAGTGACGGGTTTCGGACTGAAGCTTTCTTT.